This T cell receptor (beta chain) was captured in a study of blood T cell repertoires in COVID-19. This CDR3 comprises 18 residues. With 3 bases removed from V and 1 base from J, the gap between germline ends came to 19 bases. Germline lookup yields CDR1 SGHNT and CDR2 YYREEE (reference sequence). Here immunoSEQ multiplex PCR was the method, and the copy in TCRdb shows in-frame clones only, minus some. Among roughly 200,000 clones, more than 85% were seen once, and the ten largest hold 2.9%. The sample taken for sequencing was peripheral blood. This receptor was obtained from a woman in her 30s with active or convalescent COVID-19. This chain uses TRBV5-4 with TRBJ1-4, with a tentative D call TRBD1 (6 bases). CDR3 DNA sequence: TGTGCCAGCAGCTCGCCACCGACAGGAAGTTTAACTAATGAAAAACTGTTTTTT. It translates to CASSSPPTGSLTNEKLFF.